One T cell receptor beta chain is described in this entry. Its antigen is not identified. The sample comes from a study of early T cells in non-severe SARS-CoV-2 infection. Whole-study context: It was bulk RNA from unsorted whole blood that was sequenced, and the chains were unpaired. Points from the study as a whole: There was a bias toward anti-spike CD8 responses in VDJdb matching, which missed private and CD4 specificities.

Attachment of unique molecular identifiers to individual cDNA molecules was performed. TCRdb recomputed calls from the 5' RACE reads with MiXCR, one row per CDR3 protein. This table holds fewer than 80,000 distinct CDR3 sequences, about 9% found once. This CDR3 comprises 14 residues. Trimming cost V 1 base and J 4 bases, with 10 bases left between them. This clonotype was obtained from an adult who was a healthcare worker with PCR-confirmed SARS-CoV-2 infection or an uninfected control (not recorded which). The chain joins TRBV12-3 or TRBV12-4 to TRBJ2-5; D is unclear. Sequences were obtained from whole blood. The CDR3 sequence: CASSLGVAGETQYF. CDR3 DNA sequence: TGTGCCAGCAGTTTAGGCGTAGCCGGAGAGACCCAGTACTTC.